The rows below give T cell receptor beta chains drawn from one sample of a study of graft-versus-host responses after intestinal transplantation. Their cognate antigens are unknown. The repertoire was sequenced with immunoSEQ multiplex PCR; TCRdb's copy has only in-frame clones and lacks some. Here the sample spans some 86,000 clones, about nine tenths being singletons. The source material was unstimulated CD8+ T cells sorted from spleen or lymph node cells, sampled before intestinal transplant. The receptors shown here come from a human donor who received an intestinal transplant. Both conserved end residues are part of each CDR3. Each record gives: clone size, V gene, D gene, J gene, CDR3 DNA, CDR3 protein. The D gene is left open where the match is weak. For some rows the clone size is stated as once, few or many, or as a class when expanded; others skip it.

clone_size: .; v_call: TRBV11-2; d_call: TRBD1; j_call: TRBJ2-7; cdr3_nt: TGTGCCAGCCGCAGACAGGGTGGTCACGAGCAGTACTTC; cdr3_aa: CASRRQGGHEQYF
clone_size: .; v_call: TRBV5-1; d_call: .; j_call: TRBJ1-5; cdr3_nt: TGCGCCAGCAGCTTGACAGGGTCCCAGCCCCAGCATTTT; cdr3_aa: CASSLTGSQPQHF
clone_size: .; v_call: TRBV28; d_call: .; j_call: TRBJ1-5; cdr3_nt: TGTGCCAGTTCTACGGGGGACACAAGGATTAAGCATTTT; cdr3_aa: CASSTGDTRIKHF
clone_size: .; v_call: TRBV7-2; d_call: .; j_call: TRBJ2-7; cdr3_nt: TGTGCCAGCACTACCCTAGTGCAGCCGTCCTACGAGCAGTACTTC; cdr3_aa: CASTTLVQPSYEQYF
clone_size: few; v_call: TRBV9; d_call: .; j_call: TRBJ1-2; cdr3_nt: TGTGCCAGCAGCGTAGGATCGTGGGGGGGATATGGCTACACCTTC; cdr3_aa: CASSVGSWGGYGYTF
clone_size: .; v_call: TRBV9; d_call: .; j_call: TRBJ1-5; cdr3_nt: TGTGCCAGCAGCGTATCAGGACAGTATCAGCCCCAGCATTTT; cdr3_aa: CASSVSGQYQPQHF
clone_size: .; v_call: TRBV27; d_call: TRBD1; j_call: TRBJ2-7; cdr3_nt: TGTGCCAGCAGTCTCGGCACAGGGGAAACCTACGAGCAGTACTTC; cdr3_aa: CASSLGTGETYEQYF
clone_size: few; v_call: TRBV6-1; d_call: .; j_call: TRBJ2-7; cdr3_nt: TGTGCCAGCAGGGTCTGGGACACAACCTACGAGCAGTACTTC; cdr3_aa: CASRVWDTTYEQYF
clone_size: .; v_call: TRBV4-1; d_call: TRBD1; j_call: TRBJ1-1; cdr3_nt: TGCGCCAGCAGCCCCCTAGGACAGGCCGGAGGAATTGAAGCTTTCTTT; cdr3_aa: CASSPLGQAGGIEAFF
clone_size: .; v_call: TRBV14; d_call: TRBD1; j_call: TRBJ2-7; cdr3_nt: TGTGCCAGCAGCCATCGACAGGGCCACCCCTACGAGCAGTACTTC; cdr3_aa: CASSHRQGHPYEQYF
clone_size: .; v_call: TRBV27; d_call: TRBD2; j_call: TRBJ2-3; cdr3_nt: TGTGCCAGCAGTTTATTTGGCGGGGGATACACAGATACGCAGTATTTT; cdr3_aa: CASSLFGGGYTDTQYF
clone_size: .; v_call: TRBV28; d_call: TRBD1; j_call: TRBJ2-4; cdr3_nt: TGTGCCAGCAGCCTAGAGGGGGACAGAATTGGCAAAAACATTCAGTACTTC; cdr3_aa: CASSLEGDRIGKNIQYF
clone_size: .; v_call: TRBV6-5; d_call: TRBD2; j_call: TRBJ2-1; cdr3_nt: TGTGCCAGCAGTTATGCGGGACTAGCGGGAGTCCATGAGCAGTTCTTC; cdr3_aa: CASSYAGLAGVHEQFF
clone_size: .; v_call: TRBV4-1; d_call: .; j_call: TRBJ1-5; cdr3_nt: TGCGCCAGCAGCCAAGTCACAGGGCGGGGACAGCCCCAGCATTTT; cdr3_aa: CASSQVTGRGQPQHF
clone_size: once; v_call: TRBV29-1; d_call: .; j_call: TRBJ2-7; cdr3_nt: TGCAGCGTTGGGGAAAGCGGGACATCCTACGAGCAGTACTTC; cdr3_aa: CSVGESGTSYEQYF
clone_size: few; v_call: TRBV4-1; d_call: TRBD1; j_call: TRBJ2-2; cdr3_nt: TGCGCCAGCAGCCCCCTCGGACAGGCTGGGACCGGGGAGCTGTTTTTT; cdr3_aa: CASSPLGQAGTGELFF
clone_size: .; v_call: TRBV30; d_call: .; j_call: TRBJ1-6; cdr3_nt: TGTGCCTGGAGTGTAGGAGGGGAAGGAGAAAAGTGTGTGTGGTTTCATGGGTGTAATTCACCCCTCCACTTT; cdr3_aa: CAWSVGGEGEKCVWFHGCNSPLHF
clone_size: .; v_call: TRBV15; d_call: .; j_call: TRBJ2-1; cdr3_nt: TGTGCCACCAGCAGCGAGGGACTTCACAATGAGCAGTTCTTC; cdr3_aa: CATSSEGLHNEQFF
clone_size: .; v_call: TRBV9; d_call: .; j_call: TRBJ1-1; cdr3_nt: TGTGCCAGCAGCGTACGTCAGAGTGACACTGAAGCTTTCTTT; cdr3_aa: CASSVRQSDTEAFF
clone_size: .; v_call: TRBV2; d_call: TRBD2; j_call: TRBJ2-7; cdr3_nt: TGTGCCAGCAGTGAAGCTGATAGCGGGAGATCCTACGAGCAGTACTTC; cdr3_aa: CASSEADSGRSYEQYF
clone_size: .; v_call: TRBV29-1; d_call: .; j_call: TRBJ2-1; cdr3_nt: TGCAGCGTTGTATCCTACAATGAGCAGTTCTTC; cdr3_aa: CSVVSYNEQFF
clone_size: once; v_call: TRBV10-2; d_call: .; j_call: TRBJ2-5; cdr3_nt: TGCGCCAACCTAACGGGGGTCGCAGAGACCCAGTACTTC; cdr3_aa: CANLTGVAETQYF
clone_size: once; v_call: TRBV5-1; d_call: TRBD2; j_call: TRBJ2-3; cdr3_nt: TGCGCCAGCAGCCCGACTAGCGGACGCACAGATACGCAGTATTTT; cdr3_aa: CASSPTSGRTDTQYF
clone_size: .; v_call: TRBV6-5; d_call: .; j_call: TRBJ1-1; cdr3_nt: TGTGCCAGCAGGCAGGGAGTTGGCACTGAAGCTTTCTTT; cdr3_aa: CASRQGVGTEAFF
clone_size: .; v_call: TRBV9; d_call: .; j_call: TRBJ1-4; cdr3_nt: TGTGCCAGCAGCGCAGGGGATTCGATCGCTAATGAAAAACTGTTTTTT; cdr3_aa: CASSAGDSIANEKLFF
clone_size: .; v_call: TRBV2; d_call: .; j_call: TRBJ2-1; cdr3_nt: TGTGCCAGCAGGGAGGAAGTCCCCCGTCAGTTCTTC; cdr3_aa: CASREEVPRQFF
clone_size: .; v_call: TRBV5-6; d_call: TRBD1; j_call: TRBJ1-2; cdr3_nt: TGTGCCAGCAGCTTGGAAGGAACAGGGGTGATCTATGGCTACACCTTC; cdr3_aa: CASSLEGTGVIYGYTF
clone_size: .; v_call: TRBV27; d_call: TRBD1; j_call: TRBJ2-3; cdr3_nt: TGTGCCAGCAGTTTATGGACAGGGACCAGCACAGATACGCAGTATTTT; cdr3_aa: CASSLWTGTSTDTQYF
clone_size: .; v_call: TRBV11-2; d_call: TRBD1; j_call: TRBJ2-7; cdr3_nt: TGTGCCAGCAGCTTTGGTGGCGGAACAGGGGTCGGCTCCTACGAGCAGTACTTC; cdr3_aa: CASSFGGGTGVGSYEQYF
clone_size: .; v_call: TRBV7-9; d_call: .; j_call: TRBJ2-3; cdr3_nt: TGTGCCAGCAGCTTAGAGTGGGACAACACAGATACGCAGTATTTT; cdr3_aa: CASSLEWDNTDTQYF
clone_size: .; v_call: TRBV4-1; d_call: .; j_call: TRBJ1-1; cdr3_nt: TGCGCCAGCAGCCAAGGACGGGGGGCCATTGAAGCTTTCTTT; cdr3_aa: CASSQGRGAIEAFF
clone_size: .; v_call: TRBV18; d_call: .; j_call: TRBJ2-7; cdr3_nt: TGTGCCAGCTCACCCCCTTTAGGCTGGAGCTCCTACGAGCAGTACTTC; cdr3_aa: CASSPPLGWSSYEQYF
clone_size: .; v_call: TRBV28; d_call: .; j_call: TRBJ2-2; cdr3_nt: TGTGCCAGCAGTTCCCAGACCGGGGAGCTGTTTTTT; cdr3_aa: CASSSQTGELFF
clone_size: .; v_call: TRBV7-9; d_call: .; j_call: TRBJ1-1; cdr3_nt: TGTGCCAGCAACGCCCGATTCCTTTGGACTGAAGCTTTCTTT; cdr3_aa: CASNARFLWTEAFF
clone_size: .; v_call: TRBV5-1; d_call: TRBD1; j_call: TRBJ2-7; cdr3_nt: TGCGCCAGCAGCGATCATGGACAGGGGCGCCGGACCTACGAGCAGTACTTC; cdr3_aa: CASSDHGQGRRTYEQYF
clone_size: .; v_call: TRBV15; d_call: .; j_call: TRBJ1-6; cdr3_nt: TGTGCCACCAGCAGAGATTTACGGTACACGATACCACCCCTCCACTTT; cdr3_aa: CATSRDLRYTIPPLHF
clone_size: .; v_call: TRBV6-5; d_call: .; j_call: TRBJ2-7; cdr3_nt: TGTGCCAGCAGTTATGGTTGGAGGGCCTACGAGCAGTACTTC; cdr3_aa: CASSYGWRAYEQYF
clone_size: .; v_call: TRBV27; d_call: .; j_call: TRBJ2-7; cdr3_nt: TGTGCCAGCAGTTTGTCAGGGGCTAAAGGGTACGAGCAGTACTTC; cdr3_aa: CASSLSGAKGYEQYF
clone_size: .; v_call: TRBV2; d_call: TRBD2; j_call: TRBJ2-2; cdr3_nt: TGTGCCAGCTTACTAGCGGGAGGGGACACCGGGGAGCTGTTTTTT; cdr3_aa: CASLLAGGDTGELFF
clone_size: .; v_call: TRBV2; d_call: TRBD2; j_call: TRBJ2-3; cdr3_nt: TGTGCCGTCCACCGGGGGGGTAGTTCGCCTTTTTTT; cdr3_aa: CAVHRGGSSPFF
clone_size: .; v_call: TRBV28; d_call: .; j_call: TRBJ2-2; cdr3_nt: TGTGCCAGCAGTATACCAGGGGAGCCCAACACCGGGGAGCTGTTTTTT; cdr3_aa: CASSIPGEPNTGELFF
clone_size: .; v_call: TRBV27; d_call: .; j_call: TRBJ2-1; cdr3_nt: TGTGCCAGCAGTCCCCTGACTGGGAACTCCTACAATGAGCAGTTCTTC; cdr3_aa: CASSPLTGNSYNEQFF
clone_size: .; v_call: TRBV9; d_call: .; j_call: TRBJ2-5; cdr3_nt: TGTGCCAGCAGCGTCGACCCCCCATCCGAGACCCAGTACTTC; cdr3_aa: CASSVDPPSETQYF
clone_size: .; v_call: TRBV7-9; d_call: .; j_call: TRBJ2-6; cdr3_nt: TGTGCCAGCAGCTTTAGACGATCTGGGGCCAACGTCCTGACTTTC; cdr3_aa: CASSFRRSGANVLTF
clone_size: once; v_call: TRBV10-2; d_call: .; j_call: TRBJ2-6; cdr3_nt: TGCGCCAGCAGTGGAGGGGGAAGGTCTGGGGCCAACGTCCTGACTTTC; cdr3_aa: CASSGGGRSGANVLTF
clone_size: .; v_call: TRBV13; d_call: TRBD1; j_call: TRBJ1-2; cdr3_nt: TGTGCCAGCAGCTCGGACAGGGATTATGGCTGCACCTTC; cdr3_aa: CASSSDRDYGCTF
clone_size: .; v_call: TRBV6-6; d_call: .; j_call: TRBJ1-1; cdr3_nt: TGTGCCAGCAGTACGGGAGGATACATGAACACTGAAGCTTTCTTT; cdr3_aa: CASSTGGYMNTEAFF
clone_size: .; v_call: TRBV27; d_call: .; j_call: TRBJ1-5; cdr3_nt: TGTGCCAGCAGCCCAGCGGGGAATCAGCCCCAGCATTTT; cdr3_aa: CASSPAGNQPQHF
clone_size: .; v_call: TRBV6-5; d_call: .; j_call: TRBJ2-3; cdr3_nt: TGTGCCAGCGGAGTGAACTCAGATACGCAGTATTTT; cdr3_aa: CASGVNSDTQYF
clone_size: .; v_call: TRBV28; d_call: TRBD1; j_call: TRBJ2-7; cdr3_nt: TGTGCCAGCAGTTTTGATAGGACAGGGGGCAACGAGCAGTACTTC; cdr3_aa: CASSFDRTGGNEQYF
clone_size: .; v_call: TRBV6-1; d_call: .; j_call: TRBJ1-2; cdr3_nt: TGTGCCAGCAGTGATAAAACCGGGATAAAAAGTGGCTACACCTTC; cdr3_aa: CASSDKTGIKSGYTF